The rows below give T cell receptor beta chains drawn from one sample of a study of memory CD8 T cells in hepatitis C reinfection. Here immunoSEQ multiplex PCR was the method, and the copy in TCRdb shows in-frame clones only, minus some. The table has thousands of clones, approximately 86% seen once; the top ten hold about 26%. Sequenced input: naive CD8+ T cells sorted from blood. These receptor sequences come from a man over 45 with hepatitis C virus infection. The CDR3 runs from the conserved cysteine through the conserved F or W. The D gene is left open where the match is weak. A clone size is listed for some rows: how often the clone was seen (once, few, many), or a class if it is expanded.

d_gene	abundance	v_gene	j_gene	CDR3nt	CDR3aa
TRBD2	once	TRBV11-2	TRBJ2-4	TGTGCCAGCAGGGGGACTAGTCTTAACATTCAGTACTTC	CASRGTSLNIQYF
TRBD2	-	TRBV7-6	TRBJ2-7	TGTGCCAGCAGCTTATTCAGCGGGGAAACCTACGAGCAGTACTTC	CASSLFSGETYEQYF
TRBD2	-	TRBV6-1	TRBJ2-3	TGTGCCAGCAGTGAAGCTTGGCGGGAGTTTACAGATACGCAGTATTTT	CASSEAWREFTDTQYF
TRBD1	-	TRBV7-8	TRBJ2-2	TGTGCCAGCAGCCCGGGACAGTCCACCGGGGAGCTGTTTTTT	CASSPGQSTGELFF
-	-	TRBV5-6	TRBJ2-7	TGTGCCAGCAGCTTGGGGGCTTCCTACGAGCAGTACTTC	CASSLGASYEQYF
-	-	TRBV9	TRBJ2-3	TGTGCCAGCAGCGTAGAAGGGAGTGTCACAGATACGCAGTATTTT	CASSVEGSVTDTQYF
TRBD2	once	TRBV28	TRBJ2-7	TGTGCCAGCAGGCGAGCGGGAGAAAACTACGAGCAGTACTTC	CASRRAGENYEQYF
TRBD1	-	TRBV4-2	TRBJ1-1	TGTGCCAGCAGCCAAGATCTTGACAGGGTCGGGACTGAAGCTTTCTTT	CASSQDLDRVGTEAFF
-	-	TRBV11-1	TRBJ1-2	TGTGCCAGCACCACTTCGGCGGAGACCTATGGCTACACCTTC	CASTTSAETYGYTF
TRBD1	-	TRBV14	TRBJ1-1	TGTGCCAGCAGCCAAGATCAGGGGGCCACTGAAGCTTTCTTT	CASSQDQGATEAFF
TRBD2	-	TRBV4-1	TRBJ2-7	TGCGCCAGCAGCCCGGGACTAGCGGGAGACTACGAGCAGTACTTC	CASSPGLAGDYEQYF
TRBD1	-	TRBV6-5	TRBJ2-2	TGTGCCAGCACCAGGACAGGGGGCGGTTCCGGGGAGCTGTTTTTT	CASTRTGGGSGELFF
-	-	TRBV7-8	TRBJ2-7	TGTGCCAGCAGCCTAAGGCAGTACTACGAGCAGTACTTC	CASSLRQYYEQYF
TRBD2	-	TRBV7-9	TRBJ2-3	TGTGCCAGCAGCGAACCGGGACTAGCGGGAGATACGCAGTATTTT	CASSEPGLAGDTQYF
-	-	TRBV7-9	TRBJ2-6	TGTGCCAGCAGCCCTACCTTCGGGGGCTCTGGGGCCAACGTCCTGACTTTC	CASSPTFGGSGANVLTF
-	large	TRBV7-9	TRBJ2-1	TGTGCCAGCAGCTTAGGCGCGGCGACAGCAGATAATGAGCAGTTCTTC	CASSLGAATADNEQFF
-	-	TRBV5-4	TRBJ2-7	TGTGCCAGCAGCTCGAGCTCCTACGAGCAGTACTTC	CASSSSSYEQYF
-	-	TRBV7-9	TRBJ2-7	TGTGCCAGCAGCCGCCCAGGCTACGAGCAGTACTTC	CASSRPGYEQYF
-	-	TRBV4-1	TRBJ2-2	TGCGCCAGCAGCCAAGTGATTGGCAGGGAGGAGCTGTTTTTT	CASSQVIGREELFF
-	-	TRBV9	TRBJ1-5	TGTGCCAGCAGTACAGGGACGGCCGCCAATCAGCCCCAGCATTTT	CASSTGTAANQPQHF
-	-	TRBV11-3	TRBJ2-1	TGTGCCAGCCGGACCGGACAAAGCGATGAGCAGTTCTTC	CASRTGQSDEQFF
TRBD2	-	TRBV5-1	TRBJ2-7	TGCGCCAGCAGCTCCGGACTAGCGGGTGCCTACGAGCAGTACTTC	CASSSGLAGAYEQYF
-	-	TRBV5-5	TRBJ2-7	TGTGCCAGCAGCTTGGAAGGGGGCTACGAGCAGTACTTC	CASSLEGGYEQYF
TRBD2	-	TRBV9	TRBJ2-1	TGTGCCAGCAGCGTAGAACTAGCGCGCAATGAGCAGTTCTTC	CASSVELARNEQFF
-	-	TRBV6-1	TRBJ2-7	TGTGCCAGCAGTGAAGACGGGTCGAGCTCCTACGAGCAGTACTTC	CASSEDGSSSYEQYF
-	-	TRBV10-3	TRBJ2-1	TGTGCCATCAGTGAAATCGACAGCTCCTACAATGAGCAGTTCTTC	CAISEIDSSYNEQFF
-	-	TRBV2	TRBJ2-2	TGTGCCAGCAGTGAAGCAGGGGTAGACACCGGGGAGCTGTTTTTT	CASSEAGVDTGELFF
-	few	TRBV7-3	TRBJ2-1	TGTGCCAGCAGCCCACAGGGTGGGAATGAGCAGTTCTTC	CASSPQGGNEQFF
TRBD1	-	TRBV27	TRBJ1-4	TGTGCCAGCAGTCAGACAGGGGGGCTCGAAAAACTGTTTTTT	CASSQTGGLEKLFF
TRBD2	-	TRBV10-3	TRBJ2-5	TGTGCCATCAGTGAGGGACTAGCGGGAGTCGGGGAGACCCAGTACTTC	CAISEGLAGVGETQYF
-	-	TRBV6-1	TRBJ1-5	TGTGCCAGCAGTGAAACCAGGGGCGGGTTGGAGCCCCAGCATTTT	CASSETRGGLEPQHF
TRBD2	-	TRBV27	TRBJ2-7	TGTGCCAGCAGTTCGTCTACTAGCGGGGCCACCTACGAGCAGTACTTC	CASSSSTSGATYEQYF
-	-	TRBV4-3	TRBJ1-5	TGCGCCAGCAGCTCAGGAGTGGGAGCGGGGAGTCAGCCCCAGCATTTT	CASSSGVGAGSQPQHF
-	-	TRBV30	TRBJ1-6	TGTGCCTGGAGTGTATTCCTCGCCCTGGGTGCAGGATCACCCCTCCACTTT	CAWSVFLALGAGSPLHF
TRBD1	-	TRBV10-3	TRBJ1-1	TGTGCCATCAGTGTAAGACAGGGGGCTGACACTGAAGCTTTCTTT	CAISVRQGADTEAFF
TRBD2	-	TRBV5-1	TRBJ2-7	TGCGCCAGCAGCTTAAGCGGGAACATCCACGAGCAGTACTTC	CASSLSGNIHEQYF
TRBD2	once	TRBV19	TRBJ2-1	TGTGCCAGTAGTATAACTTATGGAGGGAGGGCGTTAAATGAGCAGTTCTTC	CASSITYGGRALNEQFF
-	-	TRBV7-8	TRBJ1-1	TGTGCCAGCAGCTCAACAGGATCCTATGGGACTGAAGCTTTCTTT	CASSSTGSYGTEAFF
-	few	TRBV4-3	TRBJ2-4	TGCGCCAGCAGCAATGGGGCAGGGCAGGACATTCAGTACTTC	CASSNGAGQDIQYF
-	-	TRBV15	TRBJ1-5	TGTGCCACCTCCTCACTGGAGGGACAGCCCCAGCATTTT	CATSSLEGQPQHF
-	-	TRBV30	TRBJ2-7	TGTGCCTGGAGTGTGGGAGCGGGCAGCGAGCAGTACTTC	CAWSVGAGSEQYF
TRBD2	-	TRBV27	TRBJ2-7	TGTGCCAGCAGTTTATTACCCGTGGCTAGCGGGAGTATACCGGACGAGCAGTACTTC	CASSLLPVASGSIPDEQYF
-	-	TRBV6-5	TRBJ2-2	TGTGCCAGCAGTTCCCCGGGTCAGAACACCGGGGAGCTGTTTTTT	CASSSPGQNTGELFF
-	once	TRBV27	TRBJ1-1	TGTGCCAGCAGTTTAGACAGCACAAACACTGAAGCTTTCTTT	CASSLDSTNTEAFF
TRBD2	medium-sized	TRBV4-3	TRBJ2-2	TGCGCCAGCAGCCAAGAAATCCCTAGCGGGAGAACCGGGGAGCTGTTTTTT	CASSQEIPSGRTGELFF
TRBD2	-	TRBV7-8	TRBJ2-1	TGTGCCAGCAGCGGACTAGCGGGAGTGGTAAATGAGCAGTTCTTC	CASSGLAGVVNEQFF
-	-	TRBV4-2	TRBJ1-1	TGTGCCAGCAGCCAAGCGCAGATGGACACTGAAGCTTTCTTT	CASSQAQMDTEAFF
TRBD2	-	TRBV11-2	TRBJ2-7	TGCGCCAGCAGCCAAGATCCGGGAGGAACCTACGAGCAGTACTTC	CASSQDPGGTYEQYF
TRBD1	-	TRBV10-2	TRBJ1-5	TGCGCCAGCAGTGAGTCTTTAACAGGGGGCCAGCCCCAGCATTTT	CASSESLTGGQPQHF
TRBD1	-	TRBV7-9	TRBJ1-4	TGTGCCAGCAGCTTAGTCGGCGGGACAGGGGGCACTCAGGAAAAACTGTTTTTT	CASSLVGGTGGTQEKLFF
TRBD1	-	TRBV28	TRBJ2-7	TGTGCCAGCAGGACAGGGACCCTTGTGGAGCAGTACTTC	CASRTGTLVEQYF
TRBD1	medium-sized	TRBV5-6	TRBJ2-7	TGTGCCAGCAGCTTGGGGACAGGCTACGAGCAGTACTTC	CASSLGTGYEQYF
-	-	TRBV9	TRBJ2-7	TGTGCCAGCAGCGTAGAGGGTAGCGACTACGAGCAGTACTTC	CASSVEGSDYEQYF
TRBD2	-	TRBV9	TRBJ2-7	TGTGCCAGCAGCGTAGAGGGAGCGGGAGGGGGCGAGCAGTACTTC	CASSVEGAGGGEQYF
-	-	TRBV19	TRBJ1-3	TGTGCCAGTAGTATTGACGACAGCTCTGGAAACACCATATATTTT	CASSIDDSSGNTIYF